These 6 T cell receptor beta chains originate from one sample sequenced in a study of shared clonotypes between healthy human individuals. The table came from immunoSEQ multiplex PCR; TCRdb's copy has only in-frame clones and leaves some out. The data contain about 670,000 clones, approximately 75% of them singletons. The sequencing input was memory CD4+ T cells sorted from blood. As for subset: CD45RA-negative fraction. These receptors all come from a woman in her 30s in good health.

This chain connects TRBV28 to TRBJ2-1, with 11 bases fitting TRBD2. This CDR3 is built from 15 residues. Germline CDR1 MDHEN, CDR2 SYDVKM. Trimming took 4 bases from V and 9 from J; bases not matched to a gene: 8. The DNA of the CDR3 is TGTGCCAGCAGTTATCGGACTAGCGGGTTGAGTGAGCAGTTCTTC. Its protein is CASSYRTSGLSEQFF.

The chain couples TRBV10-3 to TRBJ2-7; TRBD1 matches at 7 bases. The CDR3 spans 15 residues. With V trimmed by 2 bases and J by 6 bases, 10 bases remained unmatched. Germline lookup yields CDR1 ENHRY and CDR2 SYGVKD. CDR3 loop: CAISEDRAFVREQYF. In nucleotides, the CDR3 is TGTGCCATCAGTGAGGACAGGGCATTCGTTCGCGAGCAGTACTTC.

This clone was detected a few times. The genes are TRBV4-1 and TRBJ1-3; no clear D gene. V was trimmed by 4 bases and J by 4 bases, leaving 14 bases between them. In germline, CDR1 is MGHRA, CDR2 YSYEKL. The CDR3 is 15 amino acids. The DNA of the CDR3 is TGCGCCAGCAGCCCGAATATACAAAGAGGAAACACCATATATTTT. Protein product: CASSPNIQRGNTIYF.

This clone was found many times. V and J are TRBV18 and TRBJ2-2; the D gene is possibly TRBD2 (6 bases). Trimming took 2 bases from V and 4 from J, leaving 14 bases between them. The germline V gene has CDR1 KGHSH and CDR2 LQKENI. The CDR3 has 16 residues. CDR3 in amino acids: CASSPTGLGGTGELFF. CDR3 coding DNA: TGTGCCAGCTCACCAACGGGACTGGGGGGCACCGGGGAGCTGTTTTTT.

A few counts support this clone. The V and J genes are TRBV5-1 and TRBJ1-4; D not resolved. Germline assignment: CDR1 SGHRS and CDR2 YFSETQ. Between the trimmed V and J ends, which lost 6 bases and 8 bases, there was a span of 14 bases. CDR3 length: 13 amino acids. The CDR3 region is CASKDVGREKLFF. CDR3 nucleotides: TGCGCCAGCAAGGACGTAGGGAGAGAAAAACTGTTTTTT.

This clone was seen just once. The rearrangement joins TRBV28 to TRBJ1-2, with a tentative D call TRBD1 (6 bases). In germline, CDR1 is MDHEN, CDR2 SYDVKM. The V end lost 5 bases, the J end lost 12 bases, and 16 bases lay between the germline ends. The CDR3 is 12 amino acids. DNA of the CDR3: TGTGCCAGCAGTCAACCCCACAGGGATCACACCTTC. Residues: CASSQPHRDHTF.